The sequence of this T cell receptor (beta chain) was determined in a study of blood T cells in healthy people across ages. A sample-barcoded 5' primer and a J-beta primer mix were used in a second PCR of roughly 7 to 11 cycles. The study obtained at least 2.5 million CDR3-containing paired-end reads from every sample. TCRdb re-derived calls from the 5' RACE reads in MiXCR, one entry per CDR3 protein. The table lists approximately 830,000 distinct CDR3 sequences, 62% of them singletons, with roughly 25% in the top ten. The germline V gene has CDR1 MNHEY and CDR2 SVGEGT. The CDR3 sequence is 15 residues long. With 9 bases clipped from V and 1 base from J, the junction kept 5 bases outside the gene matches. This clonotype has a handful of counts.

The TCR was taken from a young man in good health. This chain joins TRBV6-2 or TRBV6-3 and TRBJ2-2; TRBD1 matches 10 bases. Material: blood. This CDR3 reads CASSRDRGNTGELFF. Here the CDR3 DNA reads TGTGCCAGTAGTCGGGACAGGGGGAACACCGGGGAGCTGTTTTTT.